This is a list of T cell receptor beta chains from one sample in a study of Siglec-9 on CD8 T cells in melanoma. Using immunoSEQ multiplex PCR, the repertoire was profiled, and TCRdb retains in-frame clones only, with some absent. This sample has 30,000 to 45,000 clones, with 80% to 85% found just once. Input material: Siglec-9- CD8+ T cells sorted from blood. Receptor source: a human donor in good health. Each CDR3 is given with its conserved first and last residue. The D gene is left open where the match is weak. A row's size may be missing; if present it is once, few, many or a size class.

abundance	v_gene	j_gene	d_gene	CDR3nt	CDR3aa
-	TRBV19	TRBJ2-3	-	TGTGCCAGTAGTATAATGGCGGTTCCCACAGATACGCAGTATTTT	CASSIMAVPTDTQYF
-	TRBV28	TRBJ2-7	-	TGTGCCAGCAGGGCCGGCCCAAAAGAAGGCGAGCAGTACTTC	CASRAGPKEGEQYF
-	TRBV5-1	TRBJ1-1	-	TGCGCCAGCAGCTTGGCCAGTTACACTGAAGCTTTCTTT	CASSLASYTEAFF
-	TRBV7-3	TRBJ1-1	-	TGTGCCAGCAGGTCTGCAGGGGCCACTGAAGCTTTCTTT	CASRSAGATEAFF
-	TRBV27	TRBJ1-2	-	TGTGCCAGCAGTTCAACACAGGAGGGGTATGGCTACACCTTC	CASSSTQEGYGYTF
-	TRBV7-9	TRBJ1-1	-	TGTGCCAGCAGATATGGGGTGGGGATGAACACTGAAGCTTTCTTT	CASRYGVGMNTEAFF
-	TRBV11-2	TRBJ2-7	-	TGTGCCAGCAGCCCGCTTCGGGGTTCCTACGAGCAGTACTTC	CASSPLRGSYEQYF
-	TRBV11-2	TRBJ2-5	-	TGTGCCAGCAGCTTAGATGCTACAGGGCAAGAGACCCAGTACTTC	CASSLDATGQETQYF
-	TRBV4-1	TRBJ2-1	-	TGCGCCAGCAGCCTCCGCGAACGGGTCTACAATGAGCAGTTCTTC	CASSLRERVYNEQFF
-	TRBV13	TRBJ2-7	TRBD2	TGTGCCAGCTCACTAGCGGACGCCTACGAGCAGTACTTC	CASSLADAYEQYF
-	TRBV27	TRBJ2-7	TRBD2	TGTGCCAGCAGGACATGGACTAGCGGGATTTACGAGCAGTACTTC	CASRTWTSGIYEQYF
-	TRBV15	TRBJ1-4	-	TGTGCCACCAGCAGAGATAGAACGGGTTATAATGAAAAACTGTTTTTT	CATSRDRTGYNEKLFF
-	TRBV7-9	TRBJ1-1	-	TGTGCCAGTGGGAACACTGAAGCTTTCTTT	CASGNTEAFF
-	TRBV7-9	TRBJ1-1	TRBD1	TGTGCCAGCAGCTCCCGGGACAGGATGAACACTGAAGCTTTCTTT	CASSSRDRMNTEAFF
-	TRBV5-8	TRBJ2-2	TRBD1	TGTGCCAGCAGAGGACAGGGTGGACTCACCGGGGAGCTGTTTTTT	CASRGQGGLTGELFF
-	TRBV28	TRBJ2-7	-	TGTGCCAGCAGTCGGACACTTAATTCCTACGAGCAGTACTTC	CASSRTLNSYEQYF
-	TRBV5-1	TRBJ1-1	-	TGCGCCAGCAGCCGGCTCCGGGTCGAGCTGAACACTGAAGCTTTCTTT	CASSRLRVELNTEAFF
-	TRBV7-9	TRBJ2-2	-	TGTGCCAGCGACTTCCAGCTAGCGTTCACCGGGGAGCTGTTTTTT	CASDFQLAFTGELFF
-	TRBV28	TRBJ2-7	-	TGTGCCAGCAGTCCGGACACCCCGAGGGAGCAGTACTTC	CASSPDTPREQYF
-	TRBV28	TRBJ1-1	TRBD1	TGTGCCAGCAGTCCCGGACAGGCGAACACTGAAGCTTTCTTT	CASSPGQANTEAFF
-	TRBV12-5	TRBJ2-5	TRBD2	TGTGCTAGTGGTTTGGTCGGGGGGATCCAAGAGACCCAGTACTTC	CASGLVGGIQETQYF
once	TRBV19	TRBJ1-5	TRBD1	TGTGCCAGTAGTATACAGTTCGCCGGGACAGGGTTCGATCAGCCCCAGCATTTT	CASSIQFAGTGFDQPQHF
-	TRBV28	TRBJ2-1	TRBD1	TGTGCCAGCAGGCTCACAGGGGTTGGGGAGCAGTTCTTC	CASRLTGVGEQFF
-	TRBV28	TRBJ1-2	TRBD1	TGTGCCAGCAGTTCCGACAGGGAGACTAACTATGGCTACACCTTC	CASSSDRETNYGYTF
-	TRBV11-2	TRBJ2-3	TRBD2	TGTGCCAGCAGCTTAAGCGGGAGGGCCACAGATACGCAGTATTTT	CASSLSGRATDTQYF
-	TRBV9	TRBJ1-2	TRBD1	TGTGCCAGCACGGAGGGGGCGGGAGGCTATGGCTACACCTTC	CASTEGAGGYGYTF
-	TRBV11-2	TRBJ2-2	TRBD1	TGTGCCAGCAGCTCGACAGGGTTGGTCGGGGAGCTGTTTTTT	CASSSTGLVGELFF
-	TRBV6-5	TRBJ1-2	-	TGTGCCAGCAGTTACGGGCAAGGGGATGGCTACACCTTC	CASSYGQGDGYTF
-	TRBV7-8	TRBJ2-1	TRBD2	TGTGCCAGCAGTAAGCCCGCTAGCGGGAACTACAATGAGCAGTTCTTC	CASSKPASGNYNEQFF
-	TRBV28	TRBJ1-1	-	TGTGCCAGCAGTATTACCGGCGGGACTGAAGCTTTCTTT	CASSITGGTEAFF
-	TRBV10-1	TRBJ1-2	-	TGCGCCAGCAGTGAAACACAGGGCCCTGGCTACACCTTC	CASSETQGPGYTF
-	TRBV5-6	TRBJ1-5	TRBD1	TGTGCCAGCAGCTTGACAGGGGGATACAATCAGCCCCAGCATTTT	CASSLTGGYNQPQHF
-	TRBV7-3	TRBJ2-5	-	TGTGCCAGCAGCGCCGTTGGGCAGTCGGAAGAAGAGACCCAGTACTTC	CASSAVGQSEEETQYF
once	TRBV7-9	TRBJ2-1	TRBD1	TGTGCCAGCAGCTCGGACAGGTTGAGCTCCTACAATGAGCAGTTCTTC	CASSSDRLSSYNEQFF
-	TRBV9	TRBJ2-2	-	TGTGCCAGCAGCCGAAGGCCCGGGGAGCTGTTTTTT	CASSRRPGELFF
-	TRBV7-9	TRBJ1-1	-	TGTGCCAGCTCCGTTTCCATGAACACTGAAGCTTTCTTT	CASSVSMNTEAFF
-	TRBV19	TRBJ2-1	TRBD1	TGTGCCAGTAGTATAGACGGAGCAGGGGGCTTCAATGAGCAGTTCTTC	CASSIDGAGGFNEQFF
-	TRBV29-1	TRBJ2-5	TRBD1	TGCAGCGTTCTCACAACCTGGACAGGCTCCCAAGAGACCCAGTACTTC	CSVLTTWTGSQETQYF
-	TRBV2	TRBJ2-6	-	TGTGCCAGCAGTGAAGGCCTAGCTTTTTTCTCTGGGGCCAACGTCCTGACTTTC	CASSEGLAFFSGANVLTF
-	TRBV30	TRBJ2-5	TRBD1	TGTGCTTCACAGGGGGCACTGGGGACCCAGTACTTC	CASQGALGTQYF
-	TRBV15	TRBJ2-7	-	TGTGCCACCAGCAGAATCCCCTACGAGCAGTACTTC	CATSRIPYEQYF
-	TRBV7-9	TRBJ1-2	-	TGTGCCAGCAGCTTAGAAAGGGGACATAGCGATGGCTACACCTTC	CASSLERGHSDGYTF
-	TRBV27	TRBJ2-7	TRBD2	TGTGCCAGCAGTTCCGGGACTAGCGTCCCCGTTTACTTC	CASSSGTSVPVYF
-	TRBV7-9	TRBJ2-7	-	TGTGCCAGCAGCCCCAGCCCAGAGGCCTACGAGCAGTACTTC	CASSPSPEAYEQYF